A selection of T cell receptor beta chains follows, all from one sample in a study of blood T cell repertoires in COVID-19. Assay used: immunoSEQ multiplex PCR; TCRdb lists only in-frame clones, some missing. This table holds more than 300,000 clones, more than 75% found once. The specimen was PBMCs or T cells enriched from blood (not recorded which). The receptors here all came from a young woman who had recovered from COVID-19. Each CDR3 is given with its conserved first and last residue. Each record gives: V gene, D gene, J gene, CDR3 protein. The D gene is left open where the match is weak.

TRBV20-1	TRBD2	TRBJ2-7	CSASGRGYPYEQYF
TRBV6-5	-	TRBJ2-7	CASGSRSRLGEQYF
TRBV6-2/TRBV6-3	TRBD1	TRBJ1-5	CASSYQSGTGHHSNQPQHF
TRBV3-1/TRBV3-2	-	TRBJ2-2	CASSQVPTGELFF
TRBV29-1	-	TRBJ1-1	CSVEGGPLEAFF
TRBV5-1	-	TRBJ2-7	CASSSGLGLQYF
TRBV5-1	-	TRBJ1-6	CASSLDRASSPLHF
TRBV28	TRBD2	TRBJ2-7	CASSMGALAGLGEQYF
TRBV29-1	-	TRBJ1-2	CSVAGNYGYTF
TRBV27	-	TRBJ1-1	CASTHGSGKNTEAFF
TRBV5-6	-	TRBJ2-7	CASSSQRSSYEQYF
TRBV11-1	-	TRBJ1-4	CASSPGSEKLFF
TRBV5-1	TRBD1	TRBJ2-2	CASSPGTENLAGELFF
TRBV10-3	TRBD1	TRBJ2-7	CAISGQATSYEQYF
TRBV4-1	TRBD2	TRBJ2-3	CASSHPTSGDTDTQYF
TRBV5-1	-	TRBJ1-5	CASSLGLGGDQPQHF
TRBV30	TRBD1	TRBJ1-5	CAWSMTGGNQPQHF
TRBV12-5	TRBD1	TRBJ1-2	CASGLPGTGDYGYTF
TRBV19	-	TRBJ1-5	CASSGDQGLGQPQHF
TRBV4-2	TRBD2	TRBJ2-1	CASSQDRGLAVGEQFF
TRBV7-8	-	TRBJ1-4	CASSLQRTAPNEKLFF
TRBV28	-	TRBJ2-7	CASSPLGNEQYF
TRBV7-2	-	TRBJ2-1	CASSLARGWEQFF
TRBV30	-	TRBJ1-4	CAWSVLAGMGEKLFF
TRBV19	TRBD1	TRBJ1-4	CASREQGAGEKLFF
TRBV7-9	-	TRBJ1-2	CASSPLDRGYTF
TRBV10-3	-	TRBJ1-1	CAISEYQRGRGYFFAEAFF
TRBV20-1	-	TRBJ1-1	CSAVRGAEAFF
TRBV18	TRBD1	TRBJ1-5	CASSPRLRDRSSNQPQHF
TRBV5-1	TRBD1	TRBJ1-5	CASSPGTEGQPQHF
TRBV29-1	-	TRBJ1-2	CSVEIATNYGYTF
TRBV9	TRBD2	TRBJ2-1	CASTFTSGGSYNEQFF
TRBV5-1	-	TRBJ1-6	CASSPAPQGSSYNSPLHF
TRBV7-2	TRBD2	TRBJ2-5	CASSLIPAGGRETQYF
TRBV18	-	TRBJ2-3	CASSPFGGIGTDTQYF